This T cell receptor (beta chain) is drawn from a study of cytomegalovirus exposure and HLA in healthy donors. The wider study: The study placed around 80% of its approximately 430 genotyped donors in the Caucasian-associated ancestry cluster. General observations from the study: TCR beta V segments were, for the most part, productive about 87% or about 30% of the time in an earlier analysis.

These donors counted as nominally healthy when sampled, but unrecorded immune exposures were likely. PCR was performed using 60 Vbeta and 13 Jbeta primers. Measured with immunoSEQ multiplex PCR; TCRdb has only the in-frame clones, and not every one. The sample shows some 190,000 clones, less than 80% of them seen only once. A note on this clone: Its specificity is not known.

The germline CDR1 and CDR2 sequences are MNHEY and SMNVEV (reference sequence). The V and J ends lost 0 bases and 6 bases respectively, with 15 bases between them. The CDR3 contains 16 residues. This clonotype was obtained from a man younger than 35 in good health and CMV-seronegative. Sequencing was performed on PBMCs. The genes are TRBV27 and TRBJ1-3, with a possible D match to TRBD1 (5 bases). The CDR3 region has the DNA TGTGCCAGCAGTTTATCGGGGCAGGGTCAGACAAACACCATATATTTT. Translated, it gives CASSLSGQGQTNTIYF.